This TCR beta chain was recovered during a study of a mutant IDH1 vaccine in newly diagnosed glioma. Turning to the study itself: Patients under treatment included about 60% males and 37.5% females and had a mean age of approximately 40 years. It was radiotherapy, temozolomide, or both that patients received previously, with most receiving both.

On this clone: Its target is unknown.

Study outcomes and limitations: Most patients, roughly 92%, showed vaccine-induced immune responses.

Measured with immunoSEQ multiplex PCR; TCRdb has only the in-frame clones, and not every one. Among around 67,000 clones listed, around 83% were seen once. Sample time point: baseline, week 1 (first vaccination visit). Documented treatment: pre-vaccination baseline after standard-of-care therapy. Donors' newly diagnosed IDH1-mutant WHO grade 3 or 4 astrocytomas lacked nuclear ATRX. The germline V gene encodes CDR1 MNHEY and CDR2 SVGAGI. The junction had 2 bases not matched to a gene; V was cut back by 6 bases and J by 0 bases. The length of the CDR3 is 14 residues. This specimen consisted of peripheral blood mononuclear cells (PBMCs), obtained from a glioma patient treated with radiotherapy, temozolomide or both. The receptor was isolated from a woman aged 18 to 35 with glioma. Some clones in this sample may be carry-over from other donors' samples. This chain joins TRBV6-5 and TRBJ1-5; 7 bases align to TRBD1. The CDR3 protein is CASRGTASNQPQHF. CDR3 coding DNA: TGTGCCAGCAGAGGGACAGCTAGCAATCAGCCCCAGCATTTT.